A single TCR beta chain is shown here with its context. What this receptor recognizes is not known. Within one base of it there is no much larger clone, and no base qualities were kept. Trimming removed 1 base from V and 2 bases from J, leaving 5 bases between the germline ends. The germline V gene provides CDR1 SGHTA and CDR2 FQGNSA. From its cysteine to its phenylalanine, the CDR3 spans 13 amino acids. The CDR3 DNA has 39 bases and is translated from base 1. This record comes from a study of blood T cell repertoires in COVID-19 (dated by TCRdb to about 2020). For the study in its entirety: Samples covering the acute and convalescent phases of COVID-19 were provided by collaborators in the United States, Italy and Spain. The prospective study material was composed of cDNA or gDNA derived from T cells, B-cell-depleted T cells, or PBMCs. HLA class I and class II types, where available, came from metadata supplied by the sample provider rather than from assay-based typing. The repertoires were made available in a free public database intended to serve as a resource for research on the immune response to SARS-CoV-2. Samples were obtained from the ongoing ImmuneRACE study (first 160 participants) and from some 1,300 subjects provided by 6 global collaborators. Deeply sampled blood TCRbeta repertoires from subjects exposed to, actively infected with, or recovered from COVID-19 were included in the dataset. The sample metadata nearly always contained a de-identified subject ID, COVID-19 status, age in years and sex.

Overall study outcomes, separate from this receptor: Clinical and demographic metadata were provided uncurated, with the amount varying by source and participant.

Participants in the prospective study were enrolled through a virtual design, were aged roughly 18 to 100 years, and lived in 24 United States geographic areas. Cohort assignment in the prospective study relied on participant-reported clinical history from a screening survey and a study questionnaire. Recovered participants in ImmuneRACE Cohort 3 were defined by two consecutive negative NP/OP PCR tests, clearance by a healthcare professional, or resolution of symptoms. In the prospective study, whole blood, serum and a nasopharyngeal or oropharyngeal swab were collected from each participant by mobile phlebotomists. Prospective study participants could optionally give additional blood draws and questionnaires over an approximately two-month period. Blood samples from the prospective study were shipped frozen or at room temperature prior to DNA extraction. TCRbeta CDR3 regions were amplified from genomic DNA by means of the immunoSEQ Assay, a bias-controlled multiplex PCR. In the source study's methods: The number of nucleated cells in each sample was estimated by amplification of reference gene primers within the assay. To quantify the absolute abundance of each unique TCRbeta CDR3 rearrangement, sequence reads were collapsed and filtered. Productive Simpson clonality was computed per sample as the square root of Simpson's diversity index over productive rearrangements. TCRdb retrieved this table from immuneACCESS and kept in-frame rearrangements only. Not all clones are present; in checked studies, unresolved V genes account for under half, and no reason is known for the remainder. The DNA gave D and trimming, while V, J and clone size come from that table. In all, the sample holds about 400,000 clones, and less than 90% of those were seen once. The ten largest clones take up about 3% of the sample.

This TCR came from a woman in her twenties or thirties who had recovered from COVID-19. The sequenced sample was PBMCs or T cells enriched from blood (not recorded which). The V and J genes are TRBV7-2 and TRBJ2-5; the D gene is unclear. The CDR3 region has the sequence CASSLVNQETQYF. The DNA reads as follows: TGTGCCAGCAGCTTAGTCAATCAAGAGACCCAGTACTTC.